Listed below are T cell receptor beta chains from one sample, sequenced in a study of blood T cell repertoires in COVID-19. Only in-frame clones appear in the TCRdb table, and some are missing; sequencing was by immunoSEQ multiplex PCR. In the table there are 220,000 or so clones, more than 80% of which are singletons. What was sequenced was PBMCs or T cells enriched from blood (not recorded which). The receptor source for this set is a young woman in a cohort exposed to, infected with or recovered from COVID-19 (not recorded which). Both conserved end residues are part of each CDR3. Some rows have no size entry. The others give once, few or many, or a class for an expanded clone.

clone_size v_call cdr3_aa
. TRBV19 CASSSRPGTGPNQPQHF
. TRBV28 CASSPGQNTGELFF
. TRBV2 CASSEALSGAEAFF
. TRBV15 CATSRGHANTGELFF
. TRBV11-2 CASSLFMRLSLSGANVLTF
. TRBV7-8 CASSLVEGNEQYF
. TRBV6-5 CASSSRGVSYEQYF
. TRBV6-1 CASSEGQGNNYGYTF
. TRBV10-3 CAISTGNSPLHF
once TRBV5-1 CASSLGQNYAGELFF
few TRBV5-1 CASRNQGGYEQFF
. TRBV27 CASQRSGQPYEQYF
. TRBV10-3 CAISDPAAGDNEQFF
. TRBV4-1 CASSQIVTGSNQPQHF
once TRBV27 CASSRARTGRNTIYF
. TRBV7-6 CASSLSGGFPSSSGNTIYF
. TRBV11-2 CASSQGAGGFGQYF
. TRBV27 CASSLSRSQPQHF
once TRBV27 CATVGDRPYEQYF
. TRBV6-5 CASSYSTSGKIHTQYF
. TRBV4-1 CASSQEKLAGDEQYF
. TRBV19 CASSTTRPGTGELFF
. TRBV2 CASTREGGYARTEAFF
. TRBV12-3/TRBV12-4 CASLVRNEQFF
. TRBV27 CASSLSGGGYTDTQYF
. TRBV2 CASSSGGTEAFF
. TRBV6-6 CASSSYLVGELFF
once TRBV11-2 CASSNQRERETQYF
. TRBV7-6 CASKRERPASNYGYTF
. TRBV5-1 CASSLIETGTGELFF
. TRBV28 CASSWDMGGVSSYNEQFF
once TRBV5-4 CASSLGGQGNYGYTF
. TRBV5-4 CASSLQAGNTIYF
. TRBV28 CASSRQGAPTNEKLFF
. TRBV19 CASSTGHPTEAFF
. TRBV11-2 CASSYRQTGELFF
. TRBV6-5 CASSYSAAMNTEAFF
. TRBV24-1 CATAIARGDDGYTF
. TRBV10-2 CASSDFDYGYTF